Shown below are 32 T cell receptor beta chains from a single sample sequenced in a study of T cell repertoires in cytomegalovirus infection. MiXCR, run by TCRdb on the reads, gives a single entry per CDR3 protein. The sample carries approximately 750,000 distinct CDR3 sequences, approximately 40% recorded once. Source material: PBMCs. Receptors originate from a human donor in good health (CMV status not recorded). Some clones in this sample may be carry-over from other donors' samples.

The gene calls are TRBV7-2 and TRBJ2-2, with TRBD1 matching over 8 bases. The V segment lost 5 bases and the J segment 3 bases; nucleotides outside the gene matches: 5. This CDR3 comprises 15 residues. In germline, CDR1 is SGHTA, CDR2 FQGNSA. CDR3 nucleotide sequence: TGTGCCAGCAGCCGGGACAGGACGGACACCGGGGAGCTGTTTTTT. This encodes CASSRDRTDTGELFF.

J is TRBJ1-2 and V is TRBV6-2 or TRBV6-3, with D possibly TRBD1 on 6 matching bases. The ends were cut back, 4 bases at V and 8 bases at J, with 23 bases in the middle. CDR3 length equals 16 residues. Germline CDR1 reads MNHEY; CDR2 reads SVGEGT. CDR3 residues: CASSFRDGGSPAGYTF. The CDR3, as DNA: TGTGCCAGCAGTTTCAGGGACGGGGGCAGCCCCGCCGGCTACACCTTC.

V and J are TRBV7-2 and TRBJ1-4; TRBD1 might be the D (6 bases). The germline V gene has CDR1 SGHTA and CDR2 FQGNSA. The CDR3 has 15 residues. V was pared by 9 bases and J by 17 bases, with 31 bases between. CDR3 protein: CARIPSQGGGETLFF. The CDR3 DNA is TGTGCCAGAATCCCCTCACAGGGAGGTGGGGAAACACTTTTTTTT.

This clonotype turned up a few times. This chain joins TRBV5-1 and TRBJ2-3; tentative D call: TRBD2 (5 bases). The germline V and J ends were trimmed by 2 bases and 0 bases, with 13 bases remaining between them. The CDR3 contains 16 residues. The germline CDR1 and CDR2 sequences are SGHRS and YFSETQ. The CDR3 bases are TGCGCCAGCAGCTTTAGGGAGAGATTAAGCACAGATACGCAGTATTTT. Amino acid sequence: CASSFRERLSTDTQYF.

The chain carries TRBV25-1 and TRBJ1-3; D remains unclear. Between the trimmed V and J ends, which lost 4 bases and 1 base, there was a span of 11 bases. Germline V gene lookup returns CDR1 MGHDK and CDR2 SYGVNS. The length of the CDR3 is 15 residues. CDR3 DNA: TGTGCCAGCAGTGCTCCCGGGGATTCTGGAAACACCATATATTTT. Its protein product is CASSAPGDSGNTIYF.

The chain's CDR3 is CASSPRHLFYEQYF. The CDR3 DNA follows: TGTGCCAGTAGCCCCAGACATCTTTTCTACGAGCAGTACTTC. The chain links TRBV19 to TRBJ2-7, with D unclear. Germline assignment: CDR1 LNHDA and CDR2 SQIVND (reference sequence). The CDR3 contains 14 residues. V was trimmed by 6 bases and J by 3 bases, leaving 15 bases between them.

The V and J genes are TRBV28 and TRBJ2-3, with D perhaps TRBD2 (6 bases). Germline loops: CDR1 MDHEN, CDR2 SYDVKM. CDR3 size: 15 residues. V dropped 2 bases and J dropped 0 bases, with 9 bases sitting between them. Here the CDR3 reads CASSLTLASTDTQYF. The CDR3 DNA reads as TGTGCCAGCAGTTTAACGCTAGCGAGCACAGATACGCAGTATTTT.

The table lists this clonotype with a few counts. The chain employs TRBV7-9 and TRBJ2-7; D perhaps matches TRBD1 (5 bases). This CDR3 has 14 amino acids. V lost 5 bases, J lost 2 bases, and 13 bases lay in between. Germline V CDR1 and CDR2: SEHNR, FQNEAQ (reference sequence). The CDR3: CASSAQTETYEQYF. CDR3 coding DNA: TGTGCCAGCAGCGCGCAGACAGAGACCTACGAGCAGTACTTC. The full variable domain, rest sourced from reference TRBV7-9 and TRBJ2-7, is DTGVSQNPRHKITKRGQNVTFRCDPISEHNRLYWYRQTLGQGPEFLTYFQNEAQLEKSRLLSDRFSAERPKGSFSTLEIQRTEQGDSAMYLCASSAQTETYEQYFGPGTRLTVT.

V usage is TRBV24-1 and J usage is TRBJ2-1; 9 bases agree with TRBD2. The CDR3 extends over 16 amino acids. J was trimmed by 3 bases and V by 5 bases; bases with no gene match: 7. The V gene's germline CDR1 is KGHDR and CDR2 SFDVKD. CDR3 nucleotides: TGTGCCACCAGTGGGATCAGCGGGGGGATCTACAATGAGCAGTTCTTC. Encoded protein: CATSGISGGIYNEQFF.

This clonotype appeared a single time. The chain combines TRBV20-1 with TRBJ2-5; weak D call: TRBD2 (6 bases). The V and J ends lost 7 bases and 4 bases respectively, with 22 bases between them. Germline values: CDR1 DFQATT, CDR2 SNEGSKA (reference sequence). CDR3 size: 15 residues. CDR3 amino acids: CSVRRARGQGETQYF. The CDR3 DNA reads as TGCAGTGTCCGGAGGGCTCGAGGGCAAGGAGAGACCCAGTACTTC.

Only a few counts were recorded for this clonotype. The chain recombines TRBV2 with TRBJ1-2, with TRBD1 as a possible D gene (5 bases). Germline V gene sequence: CDR1 SNHLY, CDR2 FYNNEI. The CDR3 length is 16 residues. The V end lost 9 bases, the J end lost 3 bases, and 23 bases lay between the germline ends. CDR3 bases: TGTGCCAGACATGCGCCCTCCCGGGACGGACACTATGGCTACACCTTC. This sequence encodes CARHAPSRDGHYGYTF.

This chain connects TRBV27 to TRBJ2-1; D gene unclear. V lost 1 base, J lost 9 bases, and 13 bases lay in between. CDR3 length: 14 amino acids. Germline CDR1 and CDR2: MNHEY and SMNVEV (reference sequence). The DNA for the CDR3 is TGTGCCAGCAGTTTATTTTACCTCGCTCGTGAGCAGTTCTTC. Amino acid sequence: CASSLFYLAREQFF.

The rearrangement uses TRBV18 and TRBJ1-1, with a possible D match to TRBD1 (5 bases). V lost 3 bases and J lost 0, with 14 bases in between. The CDR3 contains 16 residues. Looked up from germline, CDR1 is KGHSH and CDR2 is LQKENI. CDR3 nucleotides: TGTGCCAGCTCACCTTGGGACCCTTTGTTGAACACTGAAGCTTTCTTT. It translates to CASSPWDPLLNTEAFF. Complete variable domain (other parts from reference TRBV18 and TRBJ1-1): NAGVMQNPRHLVRRRGQEARLRCSPMKGHSHVYWYRQLPEEGLKFMVYLQKENIIDESGMPKERFSAEFPKEGPSILRIQQVVRGDSAAYFCASSPWDPLLNTEAFFGQGTRLTVV.

This clonotype has only a few counts. The chain links TRBV14 to TRBJ2-1; 14 bases are a match to TRBD2. CDR1 and CDR2 from the germline V gene are SGHDN and FVKESK. The CDR3 sequence is 15 residues long. The junction had 3 bases not matched to a gene; V was cut back by 4 bases and J by 7 bases. The CDR3 sequence: CASSRTSGGSNEQFF. The CDR3 DNA reads TGTGCCAGCAGCCGGACTAGCGGGGGGAGTAATGAGCAGTTCTTC.

At least ten counts were recorded for this clonotype. This rearrangement joins TRBV7-2 to TRBJ2-7; a possible D gene is TRBD1 (5 bases). CDR1 SGHTA and CDR2 FQGNSA come from the germline V gene. The CDR3 runs 12 residues. V was clipped by 4 bases and J by 6 bases, with 10 bases between them. The CDR3 is CASSSDRTEQYF. CDR3 bases: TGTGCCAGCAGCTCTGACAGAACCGAGCAGTACTTC.

The rearrangement uses TRBV28 and TRBJ2-7; D is undetermined. The CDR3 totals 14 residues. Per germline, CDR1 MDHEN and CDR2 SYDVKM. Trimming cost V 3 bases and J 6 bases, with 15 bases left between them. CDR3 sequence (DNA): TGTGCCAGCAGTTTGGCGATGGACCCCTCCGAGCAGTACTTC. This codes for CASSLAMDPSEQYF.

V is TRBV6-5 and J is TRBJ1-3; D is perhaps TRBD1 (5 bases). Per germline, CDR1 MNHEY and CDR2 SVGAGI. CDR3 length: 16 amino acids. The ends were cut back, 7 bases at V and 6 bases at J, with 22 bases in the middle. This CDR3 reads CASTLTTGPSQNTIYF. The CDR3 nucleotides read TGTGCCAGCACCCTCACCACGGGACCTTCACAAAACACCATATATTTT.

The chain is built from TRBV5-6 and TRBJ2-3; 8 bases are a match to TRBD2. The length of the CDR3 is 15 residues. J lost 4 bases, V lost 4 bases, and 8 bases had no gene match. CDR1 is SGHDT, CDR2 YYEEEE, per germline. Written as DNA, the CDR3 is TGTGCCAGCAGCGCCAGCGGGAGTGGGCCAGATACGCAGTATTTT. This codes for CASSASGSGPDTQYF.

This clonotype was detected only a few times. The rearrangement links TRBV5-1 to TRBJ2-3; 9 bases map to TRBD1. The germline CDR1 and CDR2 sequences are SGHRS and YFSETQ. V shed 4 bases and J 6 bases; nucleotides not matched to a gene: 9. This CDR3 is 15 amino acids long. The chain's CDR3 is CASSRRGQGMDTQYF. CDR3 coding DNA: TGCGCCAGCAGCAGACGAGGACAGGGGATGGATACGCAGTATTTT.

The chain is built from TRBV11-2 and TRBJ2-6; 8 bases match TRBD1. The germline V gene has CDR1 SGHAT and CDR2 FQNNGV. J gave up 1 base and V 8 bases, and 10 bases lay outside the gene matches. The CDR3 has 17 amino acids. This chain's CDR3 is CASGETGDFSGANVLTF. Written as DNA, the CDR3 is TGTGCCAGCGGAGAGACAGGGGATTTTTCTGGGGCCAACGTCCTGACTTTC.

The chain joins TRBV5-4 to TRBJ1-4; 7 positions agree with TRBD1. Trimming at V came to 4 bases and at J to 4 bases, leaving 4 bases not matched to a gene. Germline V gene sequence: CDR1 SGHNT, CDR2 YYREEE (reference sequence). This CDR3 has 14 amino acids. The CDR3, as DNA: TGTGCCAGCAGCATCCGGGACAGTAATGAAAAACTGTTTTTT. Its protein product is CASSIRDSNEKLFF.

This clonotype was recorded many times. The genes are TRBV7-6 and TRBJ2-6; 13 bases map to TRBD2. Germline V gene sequence: CDR1 SGHVS, CDR2 FNYEAQ. J was trimmed by 1 base and V by 4 bases; bases with no gene match: 1. The CDR3 sequence is 17 residues long. This chain's CDR3 is CASSSGLAGSGANVLTF. The CDR3 DNA sequence: TGTGCCAGCAGCTCGGGACTAGCGGGATCTGGGGCCAACGTCCTGACTTTC.

This chain joins TRBV7-8 and TRBJ1-6; 7 nucleotides align to TRBD1. Germline V gene sequence: CDR1 SGHVS, CDR2 FQNEAQ. V lost 1 base, J lost 9 bases, and 6 bases stayed unmatched. CDR3 size: 15 residues. For the CDR3, the DNA is TGTGCCAGCAGCTTAGTGGGACAGCAAAGTTCACCCCTCCACTTT. This gives the protein CASSLVGQQSSPLHF.

The sample holds one count of this clonotype. This chain links TRBV20-1 with TRBJ1-6; a weak D match, TRBD1 (5 bases). The germline CDR1 and CDR2 sequences are DFQATT and SNEGSKA (reference sequence). This CDR3 comprises 16 residues. The V end was cut by 3 bases, the J end by 10 bases, with 22 bases between. The DNA for the CDR3 is TGCAGTGCTAGCCCGTCTGGGGGGGGAGATCGATCACCCCTCCACTTT. Its protein is CSASPSGGGDRSPLHF.

This chain connects TRBV7-9 to TRBJ2-3; D is possibly TRBD1 (6 bases). The germline V gene encodes CDR1 SEHNR and CDR2 FQNEAQ (reference sequence). This CDR3 spans 15 amino acids. Trimming pared 6 bases from V and 1 base from J, leaving 14 bases between. The CDR3 DNA is TGTGCCAGCAGTTGCCAGACAGGAGGCACAGATACGCAGTATTTT. Its protein product is CASSCQTGGTDTQYF.

This clonotype came up many times. This chain connects TRBV15 to TRBJ2-1, with a tentative D call TRBD1 (5 bases). The V and J ends lost 5 bases and 4 bases respectively, with 18 bases between them. Germline values: CDR1 LNHNV, CDR2 YYDKDF (reference sequence). The CDR3 length is 16 residues. The CDR3 here is CATSGQAGSGYNEQFF. CDR3 sequence (DNA): TGTGCCACCAGCGGGCAGGCAGGGTCAGGGTACAATGAGCAGTTCTTC.

This clonotype was found a few times. This chain connects TRBV19 to TRBJ1-5; the D gene is possibly TRBD1 (5 bases). The V and J ends lost 3 bases and 4 bases respectively, with 10 bases between them. CDR1 and CDR2 (germline): LNHDA, SQIVND (reference sequence). The CDR3 contains 14 residues. CDR3 in DNA: TGTGCCAGTAGTATCGCCCGGGGGAATCAGCCCCAGCATTTT. Residues: CASSIARGNQPQHF.

This chain links TRBV7-6 with TRBJ2-7, with 7 bases identical to TRBD1. Trimming at V came to 2 bases and at J to 6 bases, leaving 10 bases not matched to a gene. Per the germline V gene, CDR1 is SGHVS and CDR2 is FNYEAQ. The CDR3 consists of 15 residues. CDR3 bases: TGTGCCAGCAGCTTAACCACAGGGGATCTGCGCGAGCAGTACTTC. This gives the protein CASSLTTGDLREQYF.

This clonotype was counted many times. The chain carries TRBV7-2 and TRBJ2-7; 10 nucleotides match TRBD2. With V trimmed by 4 bases and J by 7 bases, 13 bases remained unmatched. The germline V gene encodes CDR1 SGHTA and CDR2 FQGNSA. The CDR3 totals 16 residues. In DNA form, the CDR3 reads TGTGCCAGCAGCTCGCGTAGGACTAGCGGCCAGGGTGAGCAGTACTTC. As protein: CASSSRRTSGQGEQYF.

This clonotype was found many times. The chain carries TRBV7-8 and TRBJ1-4; 9 bases map to TRBD1. Losses at the gene ends were 7 bases for V and 9 bases for J; bases not matched to a gene: 30. The CDR3 is 21 amino acids. Germline CDR1 SGHVS, CDR2 FQNEAQ. In DNA form, the CDR3 reads TGTGCCAGCACGAGACATACCTCTAGGGGGCTAACCGGGACAGGGTACCAAAAACTGTTTTTT. It specifies CASTRHTSRGLTGTGYQKLFF.

This clonotype has more than one count but fewer than ten. The V gene is TRBV11-2, the J gene TRBJ2-2, with D unresolved. This CDR3 is built from 12 residues. Trimming took 3 bases from V and 7 from J, leaving 6 bases between them. Germline V gene data show CDR1 as SGHAT and CDR2 as FQNNGV. CDR3 residues: CASSFVGGELFF. Written as DNA, the CDR3 is TGTGCCAGCAGCTTCGTGGGCGGGGAGCTGTTTTTT.

The V gene is TRBV18, the J gene TRBJ2-2, with D unresolved. There are 15 residues in the CDR3. The V and J ends lost 3 bases and 4 bases respectively, with 12 bases between them. CDR1 and CDR2 from the germline V gene are KGHSH and LQKENI. The CDR3 DNA sequence: TGTGCCAGCTCACCGAAGTCTTTGAGCACCGGGGAGCTGTTTTTT. It yields the protein CASSPKSLSTGELFF. The whole variable domain, filled in from reference TRBV18 and TRBJ2-2, reads NAGVMQNPRHLVRRRGQEARLRCSPMKGHSHVYWYRQLPEEGLKFMVYLQKENIIDESGMPKERFSAEFPKEGPSILRIQQVVRGDSAAYFCASSPKSLSTGELFFGEGSRLTVL.